This T cell receptor beta chain was observed in a study of T cell repertoires in cytomegalovirus infection. Study context: Indications of both CMV infection and matching HLA type were provided by public TCR beta signatures.

Each CDR3 protein gets one entry after TCRdb re-called the reads with MiXCR. The sample shows 290,000 or so distinct CDR3 sequences, under 30% of them seen only once. This clonotype was picked up many times. As yet, its antigen is unknown. Its ends do not fully match the called genes, so a read error is possible. Study-wide findings and caveats: Within the response measured ex vivo, HLA-C-restricted CMV-specific TCR beta clonotypes were dominant.

Germline values: CDR1 SGHVS, CDR2 FNYEAQ. The CDR3 runs to 15 residues. The sequencing input was PBMCs. This clonotype was obtained from a human donor in good health (CMV status not recorded). Some clones in this sample may be carry-over from other donors' samples. The rearrangement joins TRBV7-6 to TRBJ1-2; D unresolved. CDR3 sequence (DNA): TGTGCTAGCAGCTTAGCGATGTACAGTGTCTATGGCTACACCTTC. It codes for CASSLAMYSVYGYTF.